Following are 15 T cell receptor beta chains from one sample sequenced in a study of PD-1 blockade in classical Hodgkin lymphoma. Sequenced by immunoSEQ multiplex PCR; TCRdb stores in-frame clones only, minus some. Of around 50,000 clones listed, roughly 80% are singletons. Time point denoted: cycle 4 day 1 (C4D1), after 6 weeks of nivolumab. All patients relapsed after autologous stem cell transplantation, and brentuximab vedotin exposure varied. Sequencing was performed on peripheral blood mononuclear cells (PBMCs), taken before the fourth cycle of nivolumab. The receptors here all came from a human donor with classical Hodgkin lymphoma.

This sequence joins TRBV28 and TRBJ1-2; D perhaps matches TRBD1 (6 bases). Germline-derived CDR1 and CDR2 are MDHEN and SYDVKM. The germline V and J ends were trimmed by 5 bases and 5 bases, with 9 bases remaining between them. This CDR3 has 12 residues. CDR3 region: CASSTGYYGYTF. The CDR3 bases are TGTGCCAGCAGTACAGGGTATTATGGCTACACCTTC.

The chain combines TRBV7-8 with TRBJ2-7; weak D call: TRBD2 (5 bases). The CDR3 covers 14 residues. The V end was cut by 5 bases, the J end by 3 bases, with 14 bases between. Germline CDR1 SGHVS, CDR2 FQNEAQ. This chain's CDR3 is CASSLGLYYYEQYF. DNA for the CDR3: TGTGCCAGCAGCCTAGGACTCTATTACTACGAGCAGTACTTC.

The CDR3 spells CASSVDYRGEQPQHF. The CDR3 DNA sequence: TGTGCCAGCAGTGTAGACTACAGGGGCGAGCAGCCCCAGCATTTT. This chain connects TRBV6-5 to TRBJ1-5; TRBD1 matches at 7 bases. There are 15 residues in the CDR3. CDR1 and CDR2 (germline): MNHEY, SVGAGI. The J segment lost 7 bases and the V segment lost 5 bases, leaving 11 bases of the junction unmatched.

J is TRBJ2-4 and V is TRBV19, with TRBD1 as a possible D gene (6 bases). Trimming shortened V by 6 bases and J by 4 bases, and 10 bases separated the two germline ends. The CDR3 runs to 13 residues. The germline V gene has CDR1 LNHDA and CDR2 SQIVND (reference sequence). CDR3 nucleotide sequence: TGTGCCAGTAGCTGGACAGTGAAAAACATTCAGTACTTC. It translates to CASSWTVKNIQYF. Using reference TRBV19 and TRBJ2-4 for the parts outside the CDR3, the full variable domain is DGGITQSPKYLFRKEGQNVTLSCEQNLNHDAMYWYRQDPGQGLRLIYYSQIVNDFQKGDIAEGYSVSREKKESFPLTVTSAQKNPTAFYLCASSWTVKNIQYFGAGTRLSVL.

The sample holds one count of this clone. The chain employs TRBV11-3 and TRBJ2-1, with TRBD2 matching 10 bases. The germline V gene has CDR1 SGHNT and CDR2 YENEEA. V lost 3 bases, J lost 11 bases, and 1 base stayed unmatched. The CDR3 extends over 12 amino acids. CDR3 amino acids: CASSFTSGKQFF. The DNA of the CDR3 is TGTGCCAGCAGCTTTACTAGCGGGAAGCAGTTCTTC.

This chain links TRBV28 with TRBJ2-1; 8 bases fit TRBD2. The V gene's germline CDR1 is MDHEN and CDR2 SYDVKM. This CDR3 has 19 amino acids. The V segment lost 3 bases and the J segment 0 bases; nucleotides outside the gene matches: 13. CDR3 region: CASSFTLGGGGPSYNEQFF. The CDR3 nucleotides read TGTGCCAGCAGTTTTACCCTCGGGGGGGGAGGACCCTCCTACAATGAGCAGTTCTTC.

V and J are TRBV5-1 and TRBJ2-5; TRBD2 aligns across 13 bases. Germline-derived CDR1 and CDR2 are SGHRS and YFSETQ. V gave up 3 bases and J gave up 5 bases; unmatched junction bases: 1. This CDR3 contains 14 residues. For the CDR3, the DNA is TGCGCCAGCAGCTCGACTAGCGGGAGGGAGACCCAGTACTTC. Translating it yields CASSSTSGRETQYF.

The rearrangement joins TRBV4-1 to TRBJ2-3; 10 positions match TRBD2. The CDR3 has 19 amino acids. V lost 1 base to trimming and J lost 3 bases; unmatched junction nucleotides: 13. In germline, CDR1 is MGHRA, CDR2 YSYEKL. CDR3 in DNA: TGCGCCAGCAGCCAAGTTAAAATGTCTAGCGGGAGTCCGACAGATACGCAGTATTTT. Translated: CASSQVKMSSGSPTDTQYF.

A word on this clone: A read error may account for a junction end that differs from germline. This chain joins TRBV7-7 and TRBJ2-5, with D perhaps given as TRBD1 or TRBD2 (6 bases each). Germline values: CDR1 SSHAT, CDR2 FNYEAQ (reference sequence). CDR3 size: 16 residues. The DNA of the CDR3 is TGTGCTAGCAGCTTAGGGATCGGGGGACAACAAGAGACCCAGTACTTC. Translated, it gives CASSLGIGGQQETQYF. The entire variable domain, with the rest obtained from reference TRBV7-7 and TRBJ2-5, is as follows: GAGVSQSPRYKVTKRGQDVTLRCDPISSHATLYWYQQALGQGPEFLTYFNYEAQPDKSGLPSDRFSAERPEGSISTLTIQRTEQRDSAMYRCASSLGIGGQQETQYFGPGTRLLVL.

This clone was observed once. The chain is built from TRBV28 and TRBJ1-1; 7 bases are shared with TRBD1. Germline V lookup: CDR1 MDHEN, CDR2 SYDVKM. V lost 3 bases to trimming and J lost 4 bases; unmatched junction nucleotides: 8. The CDR3 runs to 15 residues. The chain's CDR3 is CASSFDRAGGTEAFF. CDR3 sequence (DNA): TGTGCCAGCAGTTTTGACAGGGCGGGAGGCACTGAAGCTTTCTTT.

In this sample, this clone is large (0.1 to 1%). The chain has TRBV5-8 and TRBJ2-7; TRBD1 matches at 7 bases. CDR1 is SGHTS, CDR2 YDEGEE, per germline. Trimming removed 4 bases from V and 3 bases from J; junction bases left unmatched: 10. This CDR3 region has 15 residues. The CDR3 DNA is TGTGCCAGCAGCCCGGCAGGGGGACAGCACTACGAGCAGTACTTC. It translates to CASSPAGGQHYEQYF.

This chain uses TRBV9 with TRBJ2-5, with D unresolved. CDR1 and CDR2 (germline): SGDLS, YYNGEE. The CDR3 runs to 15 residues. Trimming stripped 0 bases from V and 2 bases from J, with 11 bases between. Here the CDR3 reads CASSVAARRQETQYF. DNA of the CDR3: TGTGCCAGCAGCGTAGCTGCCAGACGTCAAGAGACCCAGTACTTC.

This clone was seen just once. The rearrangement uses TRBV6-1 and TRBJ2-3; weak D call: TRBD2 (5 bases). The germline V gene encodes CDR1 MNHNS and CDR2 SASEGT. The CDR3 is 14 residues long. V was clipped by 5 bases and J by 0 bases, with 9 bases between them. The CDR3, as DNA: TGTGCCAGCAGTCTGGACTGGAGCACAGATACGCAGTATTTT. Translation gives CASSLDWSTDTQYF.

This clone was detected a few times. CDR3 DNA sequence: TGTGCCAGCAGCTTAGATTCACGTCGTGCAGGCGATTATGAAAAACTGTTTTTT. Translating gives CASSLDSRRAGDYEKLFF. V and J are TRBV11-3 and TRBJ1-4; D unresolved. Trimming left V 0 bases short and J 6 bases short, with 20 bases between. Germline CDR1 reads SGHNT; CDR2 reads YENEEA. The CDR3 has 18 residues.

This clone was seen a handful of times. In the same sample, other DNA sequences code for this CDR3. The chain carries TRBV11-3 and TRBJ2-5; D is ambiguous. CDR1 SGHNT and CDR2 YENEEA come from the germline V gene. The CDR3 loop spans 11 amino acids. V was shortened by 1 base and J by 4 bases, with 1 base between the two germline ends. The CDR3 DNA sequence: TGTGCCAGCAGCTTAGGAGAGACCCAGTACTTC. It codes for CASSLGETQYF.